This T cell receptor beta chain was observed in a study of vaccination and CD4 T cells after COVID-19. Study conclusions and caveats: Convalescent patients displayed a median about 86% of reactive clones emerging only post-vaccination.

To note about this clonotype: What it binds is unknown.

The V gene's germline CDR1 is SEHNR and CDR2 FQNEAQ (reference sequence). Trimming removed 2 bases at V and 8 bases at J, with 9 bases between. The CDR3 is made up of 12 amino acids. The Oncomine TCR Beta short-read assay was applied to DNA of cultured CD4+ T cells. Each CDR3 protein is one row after TCRdb ran MiXCR on the PCR reads. The sample includes some 22,000 distinct CDR3 sequences, roughly 65% of them seen just once. Documented treatment: approximately 9-day PBMC culture with coronavirus spike peptide pools or control peptides (ViraFEST assay). ViraFEST used peptide pools to expand antigen-specific T cells before TCR sequencing.

The sample in question was CD4+ T cells from blood, cultured in vitro, obtained after SARS-CoV-2 vaccination. This chain joins TRBV7-9 and TRBJ1-2; maybe TRBD1 (5 bases). This clonotype originated in a human donor who received a COVID-19 vaccine. CDR3 in DNA: TGTGCCAGCAGCTTAACCGGGGGAGGCTACACCTTC. Amino acids: CASSLTGGGYTF.